A single T cell receptor beta chain is shown here with its context. The CDR3 length is 12 residues. Between the trimmed V and J ends, which lost 5 bases and 4 bases, there was a span of 7 bases. Germline V gives CDR1 SGHTA, CDR2 FQGNSA. The entry originates in a study of CD8 T cells in Susac syndrome. TCR beta from blood CD8+ and CD4+ T cells was sequenced. The study used treatment-naive patients who had stable or active relapsing-remitting disease as multiple sclerosis controls. Through negative isolation, CD4+ and CD8+ T cells were obtained, while TEMRA cells were enriched using FACS. After extraction with the RNeasy kit, about 0.5 to 1 ug of the RNA was reverse transcribed using random hexamers. immunoSEQ multiplex PCR amplified TCR beta CDR3 across 54 Vbeta, 13 Jbeta. TCRdb recomputed calls from the immunoSEQ multiplex PCR reads with MiXCR, one row per CDR3 protein. The table has some 130,000 distinct CDR3 sequences, approximately 94% seen once.

The receptor was derived from a human donor with multiple sclerosis. Sequenced: CD4+ T cells from PBMCs. The genes are TRBV7-2 and TRBJ2-3; no reliable D call. The CDR3 loop is CASSPHSDTQYF. In DNA form, the CDR3 reads TGTGCCAGCAGCCCTCACTCAGATACGCAGTATTTT.